The sequence of this TCR beta chain was determined in a study of post-analysis software for immune sequencing data. Overall study findings and caveats: The normalized Chao1 diversity of multiple sclerosis patients was significantly lower than that of controls. TRBV5-6, TRBV5-1 and TRBV20-1 were among a few TRBV segments more frequent in patients than controls.

Of note for this clonotype: The antigen is undetermined.

After removal of 6 bases from V and 2 bases from J, the junction contained 7 bases not matched to a gene. Germline V CDR1 and CDR2: SGHVS, FNYEAQ. The CDR3 covers 15 residues. Unique molecular identifiers featured in each of the TCR beta cDNA libraries. Yield was about 500,000 cDNA molecules from around 1 to 9.1 million T cells. TCRdb called the PCR reads again in MiXCR, with one record for every CDR3 protein. Here the sample spans 430,000 or so distinct CDR3 sequences, roughly 40% being singletons. This TCR was recovered from a girl aged 2-9 years with multiple sclerosis. V usage is TRBV7-6 and J usage is TRBJ2-3; 8 nucleotides line up with TRBD2. Sequenced material: blood. Here the CDR3 reads CASRPLAGPTDTQYF. In nucleotides, the CDR3 is TGTGCCAGCAGGCCGCTAGCGGGCCCCACAGATACGCAGTATTTT.